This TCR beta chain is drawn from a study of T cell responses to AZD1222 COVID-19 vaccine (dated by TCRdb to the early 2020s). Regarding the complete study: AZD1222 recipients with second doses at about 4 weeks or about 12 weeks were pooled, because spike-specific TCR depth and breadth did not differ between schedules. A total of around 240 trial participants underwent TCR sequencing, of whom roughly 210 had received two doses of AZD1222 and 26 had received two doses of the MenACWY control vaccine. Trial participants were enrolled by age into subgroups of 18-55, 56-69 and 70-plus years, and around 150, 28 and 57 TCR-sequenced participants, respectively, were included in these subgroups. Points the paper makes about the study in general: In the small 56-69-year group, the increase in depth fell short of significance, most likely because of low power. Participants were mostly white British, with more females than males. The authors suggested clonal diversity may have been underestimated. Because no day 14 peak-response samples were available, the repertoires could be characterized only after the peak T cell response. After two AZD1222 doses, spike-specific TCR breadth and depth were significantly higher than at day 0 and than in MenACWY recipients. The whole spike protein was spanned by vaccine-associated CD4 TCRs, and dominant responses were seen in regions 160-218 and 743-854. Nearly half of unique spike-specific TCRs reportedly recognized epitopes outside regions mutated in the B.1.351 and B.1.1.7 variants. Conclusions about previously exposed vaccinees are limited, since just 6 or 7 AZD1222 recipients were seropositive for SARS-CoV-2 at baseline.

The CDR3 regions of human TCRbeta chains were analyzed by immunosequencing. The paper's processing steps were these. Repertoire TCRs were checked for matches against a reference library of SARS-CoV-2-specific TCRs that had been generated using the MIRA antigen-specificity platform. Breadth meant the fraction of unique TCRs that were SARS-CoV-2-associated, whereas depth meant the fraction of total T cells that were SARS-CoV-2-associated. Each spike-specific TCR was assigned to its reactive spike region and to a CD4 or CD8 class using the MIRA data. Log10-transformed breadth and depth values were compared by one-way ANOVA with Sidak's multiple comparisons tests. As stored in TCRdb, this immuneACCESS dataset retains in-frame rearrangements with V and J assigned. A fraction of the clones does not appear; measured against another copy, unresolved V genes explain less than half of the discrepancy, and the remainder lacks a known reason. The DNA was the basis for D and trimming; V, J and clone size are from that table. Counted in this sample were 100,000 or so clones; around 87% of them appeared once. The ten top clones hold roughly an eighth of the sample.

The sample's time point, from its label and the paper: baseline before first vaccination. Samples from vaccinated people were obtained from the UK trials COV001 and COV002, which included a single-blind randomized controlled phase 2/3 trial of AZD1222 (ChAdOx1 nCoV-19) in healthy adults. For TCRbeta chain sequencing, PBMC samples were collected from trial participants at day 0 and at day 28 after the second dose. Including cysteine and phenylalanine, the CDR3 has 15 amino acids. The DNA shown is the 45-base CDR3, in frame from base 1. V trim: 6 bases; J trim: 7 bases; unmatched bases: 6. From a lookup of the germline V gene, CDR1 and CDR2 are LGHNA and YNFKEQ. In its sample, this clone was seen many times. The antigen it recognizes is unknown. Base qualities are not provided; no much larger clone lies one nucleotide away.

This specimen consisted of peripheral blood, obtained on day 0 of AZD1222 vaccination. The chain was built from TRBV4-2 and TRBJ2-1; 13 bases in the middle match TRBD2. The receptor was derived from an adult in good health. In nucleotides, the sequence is TGTGCCAGCAGTATACTAGCGGGAGGGGTAAATGAGCAGTTCTTC. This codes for CASSILAGGVNEQFF.